This paragraph reports one T cell receptor beta chain. Its antigen remains unknown. This sample is part of a study of beta chain features in type 1 diabetes. Study-wide context: Healthy donors and patients had similar age, gender and cell yields. Notes on the study in general: HLA effects on TCRB rearrangement stayed unresolved here. Researchers report that Type 1 diabetes patients had moderately but significantly shorter TCRB CDR3s across all four CD4+ subsets.

CDR1 KGHSH and CDR2 LQKENI come from the germline V gene. The CDR3 covers 17 residues. The V segment lost 8 bases and the J segment 3 bases; nucleotides outside the gene matches: 15. The isolated RNA, all of it, was reverse transcribed, so expressed TCRB transcripts were what got sequenced. Naive, central memory and regulatory T cell samples averaged around 3.8 million reads. TCRdb's copy holds only in-frame clones and misses some; the assay was immunoSEQ multiplex PCR. This sample has 680,000 or so clones, with around 15% found just once. The sequence was obtained from a man aged 18 to 35 in good health. The material sequenced was naive CD4+ T cells from blood. The V call is TRBV18, the J call TRBJ2-4, with 8 positions matching TRBD1. In DNA, the CDR3 is TGTGCCAGCCCGACAACCCCAGGGGGCGTAATCAAAAACATTCAGTACTTC. Translated: CASPTTPGGVIKNIQYF.